One and the same sample provided the 29 T cell receptor beta chains below, sequenced in a study of T cells in Graves' hyperthyroidism and ophthalmopathy (dated by TCRdb to about 2019). The library was generated by multiplex PCR. The sequencer listed for this sample is Illumina HiSeq 2000. The TCR beta CDR3 regions were amplified from the RNA transcripts. For the first round of RT-PCR on the TCR CDR3, the HTBI primer set was used together with the Qiagen OneStep RT-PCR kit. TCRdb's own reprocessing of the public reads used fastp at Q25 and MiXCR and kept productive beta chains. CDR3 protein duplicates are merged, each entry listing the most common genes and DNA. The sample table records 550,000 to 600,000 distinct CDR3 sequences; around 45% of these occur just once. The top ten clones comprise roughly 19% of the sample. Source material: peripheral blood or thyroid tissue (not recorded which). Receptors were obtained from an adult woman with Graves' disease, either hyperthyroidism or ophthalmopathy (not recorded which).

The J gene is TRBJ2-7, the V gene TRBV5-6; perhaps TRBD2 as D (5 bases). The germline V gene encodes CDR1 SGHDT and CDR2 YYEEEE. The CDR3 sequence is 13 residues long. V was clipped by 7 bases and J by 4 bases, with 15 bases between them. The CDR3 sequence: CASRLGRRYEQYF. In nucleotides, the CDR3 is TGTGCCAGCCGGCTGGGGAGACGGTACGAGCAGTACTTC.

The J gene is TRBJ1-2, the V gene TRBV20-1; D is unresolved. The CDR3 sequence is 12 residues long. Trimming cost V 3 bases and J 8 bases, with 13 bases left between them. Germline-derived CDR1 and CDR2 are DFQATT and SNEGSKA (reference sequence). CDR3 coding DNA: TGCAGTGCTAGGGATAGCGGGAAAGGCTACACCTTC. Its translation is CSARDSGKGYTF.

The V and J genes are TRBV7-2 and TRBJ2-2; D not resolved. CDR1 is SGHTA and CDR2 is FQGNSA in the germline V gene. Trimming cost V 1 base and J 2 bases, with 8 bases left between them. The CDR3 has 15 amino acids. The DNA of the CDR3 is TGTGCCAGCAGCTTAGGGAACGCAAACACCGGGGAGCTGTTTTTT. This codes for CASSLGNANTGELFF.

The chain joins TRBV29-1 to TRBJ1-2; D is ambiguous. Germline V gene data show CDR1 as SQVTM and CDR2 as ANQGSEA. The CDR3 totals 12 residues. V lost 8 bases, J lost 5 bases, and 15 bases lay in between. The DNA of the CDR3 is TGCAGCTCTCGGACGGATACATATGGCTACACCTTC. Protein sequence: CSSRTDTYGYTF. The full variable domain, completed using reference TRBV29-1 and TRBJ1-2, is SAVISQKPSRDICQRGTSLTIQCQVDSQVTMMFWYRQQPGQSLTLIATANQGSEATYESGFVIDKFPISRPNLTFSTLTVSNMSPEDSSIYLCSSRTDTYGYTFGSGTRLTVV.

CDR3 protein: CASSLRTGGIWPQHF. CDR3 sequence (DNA): TGCGCCAGCAGCCTCAGGACAGGGGGCATTTGGCCCCAGCATTTT. The J gene is TRBJ1-5, the V gene TRBV4-1; 11 nucleotides align to TRBD1. Trimming took 4 bases from V and 9 from J; bases not matched to a gene: 8. The CDR3 loop spans 15 amino acids. CDR1 is MGHRA and CDR2 is YSYEKL in the germline V gene.

Only a few counts were recorded for this clonotype. J is TRBJ1-1 and V is TRBV2, with 7 bases fitting TRBD1. This CDR3 spans 14 amino acids. V was clipped by 6 bases and J by 1 base; unmatched bases: 5. Germline lookup yields CDR1 SNHLY and CDR2 FYNNEI. This CDR3 is CASSTTGRNTEAFF. For the CDR3, the DNA is TGTGCCAGCAGCACGACAGGGCGGAACACTGAAGCTTTCTTT.

The chain recombines TRBV7-9 with TRBJ2-5; the D gene is possibly TRBD2 (5 bases). Germline V lookup: CDR1 SEHNR, CDR2 FQNEAQ (reference sequence). CDR3 length: 16 residues. Trimming removed 3 bases from V and 2 bases from J, with 16 bases in between. CDR3 nucleotide sequence: TGTGCCAGCAGCTTCGAATCAGGCAGCGGTCAAGAGACCCAGTACTTC. It codes for CASSFESGSGQETQYF.

There are many counts of this clonotype. The chain links TRBV6-5 to TRBJ1-6; 9 bases are a match to TRBD1. The germline V gene encodes CDR1 MNHEY and CDR2 SVGAGI. The CDR3 spans 15 residues. Trimming at V came to 5 bases and at J to 9 bases, leaving 8 bases not matched to a gene. In nucleotides, the CDR3 is TGTGCCAGCAGTGAACGGGACAGGGTAGTTTCACCCCTCCACTTT. Encoded protein: CASSERDRVVSPLHF.

The chain couples TRBV10-3 to TRBJ2-2; TRBD2 is a possible D gene (6 bases). V was clipped by 7 bases and J by 0 bases, with 6 bases between them. Germline loops: CDR1 ENHRY, CDR2 SYGVKD. The CDR3 contains 13 residues. The CDR3 loop is CAITGANTGELFF. The CDR3, as DNA: TGTGCCATCACGGGGGCGAACACCGGGGAGCTGTTTTTT.

This chain links TRBV2 with TRBJ2-5; 8 bases are a match to TRBD1. V dropped 6 bases and J dropped 1; count of bases not matched to a gene: 7. Per the germline V gene, CDR1 is SNHLY and CDR2 is FYNNEI. The CDR3 totals 15 residues. This CDR3 reads CASRRTGNFQETQYF. CDR3 in DNA: TGTGCCAGCAGAAGGACAGGGAACTTCCAAGAGACCCAGTACTTC.

This clonotype was detected ten times or more. J is TRBJ1-4 and V is TRBV5-5; the D is unclear. The ends were cut back, 3 bases at V and 4 bases at J, with 13 bases in the middle. This CDR3 has 15 residues. Germline V gives CDR1 SGHKS, CDR2 YYEKEE (reference sequence). The CDR3 spells CASSSPGELNEKLFF. CDR3 coding DNA: TGTGCCAGCAGCTCTCCGGGCGAGCTTAATGAAAAACTGTTTTTT.

As to this clonotype: Here the CDR3 omits its conserved ending phenylalanine or tryptophan, so a read error is the likely source. The J gene is TRBJ1-2, the V gene TRBV7-9; D is ambiguous. CDR3 length: 16 amino acids. Per germline, CDR1 SEHNR and CDR2 FQNEAQ (reference sequence). CDR3 in amino acids: CASSSGGGNLNYGYTV. For the CDR3, the DNA is TGCGCCAGCAGCTCAGGAGGAGGGAACCTTAACTATGGCTACACCGTC.

This clonotype came up many times. This chain links TRBV5-1 with TRBJ2-2; TRBD1 aligns across 12 bases. The CDR3 has 17 amino acids. V was clipped by 1 base and J by 5 bases; unmatched bases: 6. Germline V CDR1 and CDR2: SGHRS, YFSETQ. The CDR3 DNA is TGCGCCAGCAGCTTGTTGGGACAGGGGGCTGAGACCGGGGAGCTGTTTTTT. Translating gives CASSLLGQGAETGELFF.

A note on this clonotype: An end of the junction does not agree with germline; a read error may underlie this. The chain recombines TRBV15 with TRBJ1-1, with D possibly being TRBD1 (5 bases). This CDR3 contains 16 residues. The germline V gene has CDR1 LNHNV and CDR2 YYDKDF (reference sequence). The CDR3 protein is CATSRSAGSGNTEAFF. The CDR3 DNA follows: TGTGCCACCAGCAGATCGGCAGGGTCGGGGAACACTGAAGCATTCTTT.

This clonotype was seen just once. V usage is TRBV19 and J usage is TRBJ2-6; TRBD1 matches at 9 bases. Germline CDR1 is LNHDA and CDR2 is SQIVND (reference sequence). The CDR3 has 15 residues. V lost 6 bases, J lost 7 bases, and 7 bases stayed unmatched. CDR3 protein: CASRGQGLFANVLTF. The CDR3, as DNA: TGTGCCAGTAGGGGACAGGGCCTCTTTGCCAACGTCCTGACTTTC.

The genes are TRBV29-1 and TRBJ2-7; possibly TRBD1 for D (5 bases). Germline lookup yields CDR1 SQVTM and CDR2 ANQGSEA. Trimming took 4 bases from V and 5 from J, leaving 9 bases between them. The CDR3 has 11 residues. The CDR3 nucleotides read TGCAGCGTTGTAGGGGTCCACGAGCAGTACTTC. It specifies CSVVGVHEQYF.

The sample holds one count of this clonotype. The V and J genes are TRBV2 and TRBJ2-5; D gene ambiguous. From germline, CDR1 is SNHLY and CDR2 FYNNEI. V was shortened by 8 bases and J by 9 bases, with 16 bases between the two germline ends. The CDR3 is 12 amino acids. The CDR3, as DNA: TGTGCCAGCGGGCAGCTCAATCAGCCCCAGTACTTC. Translation gives CASGQLNQPQYF.

The V gene is TRBV11-1, the J gene TRBJ2-3; 11 bases are shared with TRBD2. The CDR3 contains 15 residues. V was pared by 5 bases and J by 8 bases, with 9 bases of the junction left unmatched. Looked up from germline, CDR1 is SGHAT and CDR2 is FQDESV (reference sequence). The CDR3 DNA is TGTGCCAGCAGCCCAGCGCTAGCGGGAGGAGTTACGCAGTATTTT. Residues: CASSPALAGGVTQYF.

This clonotype was recorded once. V is TRBV25-1 and J is TRBJ1-2; 8 positions agree with TRBD1. Germline CDR1 MGHDK, CDR2 SYGVNS. The ends lost 5 bases at V and 4 bases at J; junction bases unmatched: 12. This CDR3 has 16 residues. CDR3 amino acids: CASSLESGQVIYGYTF. The DNA of the CDR3 is TGTGCCAGCAGTTTAGAATCGGGACAGGTCATCTATGGCTACACCTTC.

The rearrangement links TRBV25-1 to TRBJ2-1, with D hard to call. From germline, CDR1 is MGHDK and CDR2 SYGVNS. The CDR3 loop spans 16 amino acids. The V end was cut by 1 base, the J end by 5 bases, with 15 bases between. The CDR3 reads CASSESLGISHNEQFF. As DNA, the CDR3 is TGTGCCAGCAGTGAATCGTTAGGGATATCCCACAATGAGCAGTTCTTC.

The chain employs TRBV6-6 and TRBJ1-5; D remains unclear. Trimming removed 10 bases at V and 1 base at J, with 20 bases between. This CDR3 has 16 amino acids. In germline, CDR1 is MNHNY, CDR2 SVGAGI (reference sequence). The CDR3 here is CAIPQVGPESNQPQHF. CDR3 coding DNA: TGTGCCATACCGCAAGTTGGGCCGGAGAGCAATCAGCCCCAGCATTTT.

This clonotype was counted at least ten times. J is TRBJ2-5 and V is TRBV5-6; tentatively, D is TRBD1 (6 bases). The CDR3 sequence is 13 residues long. Looked up from germline, CDR1 is SGHDT and CDR2 is YYEEEE. Between the trimmed V and J ends, which lost 4 bases and 4 bases, there was a span of 11 bases. CDR3: CASSPTGLETQYF. CDR3 coding DNA: TGTGCCAGCAGCCCTACAGGGTTAGAGACCCAGTACTTC.

V gene TRBV7-9 combines with J gene TRBJ1-2; a possible D gene is TRBD1 (6 bases). This CDR3 is built from 13 residues. CDR1 and CDR2 (germline): SEHNR, FQNEAQ (reference sequence). V lost 3 bases and J 8 bases, leaving 13 bases between the germline ends. The CDR3 is CASSLSRGGGYTF. CDR3 nucleotides: TGTGCCAGCAGCTTGAGCAGGGGCGGCGGCTACACCTTC.

The chain has TRBV29-1 and TRBJ2-3; D may be TRBD2 (5 bases). The CDR3 runs 15 residues. Trimming left V 5 bases short and J 6 bases short, with 21 bases between. Germline CDR1 reads SQVTM; CDR2 reads ANQGSEA. The CDR3 DNA sequence: TGCAGCGTTTTCGGAGAGGGAGTGGTTGCGGATACGCAGTATTTT. Translating it yields CSVFGEGVVADTQYF.

This clonotype was picked up a small number of times. V and J are TRBV30 and TRBJ1-1; D remains unclear. Trimming removed 0 bases at V and 1 base at J, with 9 bases between. CDR1 is GTSNPN, CDR2 SVGIG, per germline (reference sequence). This CDR3 contains 14 residues. The CDR3 nucleotides read TGTGCCTGGAGTGTATTCCCAGAGAACACTGAAGCTTTCTTT. The encoded protein is CAWSVFPENTEAFF.

Ten or more counts support this clonotype. The chain recombines TRBV13 with TRBJ2-7, with D possibly being TRBD1 (5 bases). V shed 1 base and J shed 13 bases, with 14 bases lying between them. The CDR3 totals 12 residues. Per the germline V gene, CDR1 is PRHDT and CDR2 is FYEKMQ (reference sequence). CDR3 sequence (DNA): TGTGCCAGCAGCTTAGCAAACAAGGACACCTACTTC. It yields the protein CASSLANKDTYF.

The V and J genes are TRBV27 and TRBJ1-1; the match to TRBD1 covers 12 bases. The CDR3 sequence is 16 residues long. Germline assignment: CDR1 MNHEY and CDR2 SMNVEV (reference sequence). The V segment lost 3 bases and the J segment 4 bases; nucleotides outside the gene matches: 6. The CDR3 sequence: CASSFGGTGGGTEAFF. In nucleotides, the CDR3 is TGTGCCAGCAGTTTCGGAGGGACAGGGGGCGGCACTGAAGCTTTCTTT.

Many counts were recorded for this clonotype. V is TRBV7-9 and J is TRBJ1-4; D remains unclear. This CDR3 comprises 15 residues. Trimming shortened V by 4 bases and J by 0 bases, and 9 bases separated the two germline ends. Germline V gene data show CDR1 as SEHNR and CDR2 as FQNEAQ (reference sequence). Written as DNA, the CDR3 is TGTGCCAGCAGCTCGACTGCCGCAACTAATGAAAAACTGTTTTTT. Its translation is CASSSTAATNEKLFF.

This sequence joins TRBV29-1 and TRBJ1-1; D gene ambiguous. V was shortened by 7 bases and J by 11 bases, with 17 bases between the two germline ends. The CDR3 runs 11 residues. Germline CDR1 reads SQVTM; CDR2 reads ANQGSEA. Here the CDR3 reads CSADGPVDAFF. The CDR3 coding sequence is TGCAGCGCCGATGGACCGGTGGATGCTTTCTTT.